The present entry profiles one TCR beta chain with its context. Antigen: not known. The sample originates from a study of T cell responses to AZD1222 COVID-19 vaccine. General study points: At 160-218 and 743-854, vaccine-associated CD4 TCRs were dominant, and they spanned spike. In a largely white British group with more females than males, clonal diversity was possibly underestimated. Sampled repertoires all dated from after the peak T cell response.

The CDR3 is 13 residues long. Trimming removed 5 bases at V and 3 bases at J, with 10 bases between. Germline CDR1 reads LGHNT; CDR2 reads FRNRAP. TCRdb's copy holds only in-frame clones and misses some; the assay was immunoSEQ multiplex PCR. Altogether under 200,000 clones are present, roughly nine tenths being singletons, with the ten largest covering about 4%. The material sequenced was peripheral blood, taken 28 days after the second dose of the MenACWY control vaccine. The J gene is TRBJ1-2, the V gene TRBV12-5, with TRBD1 as a possible D gene (5 bases). The receptor comes from an adult who received the MenACWY meningococcal vaccine as a control. CDR3 loop: CASGRTGDYGYTF. CDR3 DNA: TGTGCTAGTGGTCGGACGGGGGACTATGGCTACACCTTC.